Listed here is a single T cell receptor beta chain. The antigen is not known. A clone one base away is much larger, so this may be a read error. Researchers used genomic DNA as the template to profile TCR beta VDJ and CDR3. TCRdb re-called the reads through MiXCR, storing one row per CDR3 protein. The profile shows approximately 200,000 distinct CDR3 sequences, around 49% of them singletons. Germline V gene sequence: CDR1 ENHRY, CDR2 SYGVKD. This CDR3 comprises 14 residues. The data belong to a study of CD8+CD57+ T cells in acquired aplastic anemia. Patients who underwent sequencing had shown CD8+CD57+ cell expansion by flow cytometry. In all patients, the disease was severe acquired aplastic anemia. Study observations and caveats: For CD8+ Simpson's diversity, patients and controls showed no significant difference. Sharing between patients and controls was observed for around 30 CD8+ CDR3 sequences.

The J gene is TRBJ2-7, the V gene TRBV10-3; the match to TRBD1 covers 7 bases. Sequencing was carried out using sorted CD4+, CD8+, or CD8+CD57+ T cells (not recorded which) from PBMCs. This receptor was obtained from a human donor with aplastic anemia. Here the CDR3 DNA reads TGTGCCAGCAGTAGAGAGGGACAGTCTACTCGGCAGTACTTC. Translation gives CASSREGQSTRQYF.